This T cell receptor beta chain originates from a study of T cell responses to AZD1222 COVID-19 vaccine (dated by TCRdb to the early 2020s). Looking at the study overall: AZD1222 recipients given second doses at about 4 weeks or at about 12 weeks were pooled, since spike-specific TCR depth and breadth were not found to differ between the two schedules. TCR sequencing covered approximately 230 trial participants: roughly 200 given two doses of AZD1222 and around 25 given two doses of MenACWY control vaccine. Trial participants were enrolled into age subgroups of 18-55, 56-69 and 70-plus years, which contained approximately 150, 28 and 58 TCR-sequenced participants, respectively.

General conclusions and limits of the study: Conclusions about previously exposed vaccinees are limited because only six or seven AZD1222 recipients were SARS-CoV-2 seropositive at baseline. After two AZD1222 doses, both the breadth and the depth of spike-specific TCRs were significantly higher than at day 0 and than in MenACWY recipients. Participants were mostly white British, with more females than males. The authors suggested clonal diversity may have been underestimated. Vaccine-associated CD4 TCRs spanned the whole spike protein, with dominant responses in regions 160-218 and 743-854. Reportedly, almost half of the unique spike-specific TCRs recognized epitopes lying outside the regions that are mutated in the B.1.351 and B.1.1.7 variants. Because no samples from the day 14 peak response were available, repertoires could be characterized only after the peak T cell response. In the small 56-69-year group, the increase in depth fell short of significance, most likely because of low power.

The sample's time point label is to be understood as: baseline before first vaccination. Samples from vaccinated people were obtained from the UK trials COV001 and COV002, which included a single-blind randomized controlled phase 2/3 trial of AZD1222 (ChAdOx1 nCoV-19) in healthy adults. For TCRbeta chain sequencing, PBMC samples were collected from trial participants at day 0 and at day 28 after the second dose. CDR1 and CDR2 are read off the germline V gene as SGDLS and YYNGEE. CDR3 length: 14 amino acids, cysteine to phenylalanine. Only the CDR3 portion is preserved as DNA: 42 bases, with reading frame beginning at the first base. V is clipped by 3 bases and J by 5 bases, and the sequence between their germline boundaries is 12 bases long. The CDR3 regions of human TCRbeta chains were analyzed by immunosequencing. In the original analysis: TCRs in the repertoires were compared against a reference library of SARS-CoV-2-specific TCRs that had been generated with the MIRA antigen-specificity platform. Breadth was defined as the fraction of unique TCRs that were SARS-CoV-2-associated, and depth was defined as the fraction of total T cells that were SARS-CoV-2-associated. Using the MIRA data, each spike-specific TCR was assigned both to the spike region to which the TCR was reactive and to a CD4 or CD8 class. Log10-transformed breadth and depth values were compared by one-way ANOVA with Sidak's multiple comparisons tests. Not all clones reach the TCRdb copy of this immuneACCESS table, which keeps in-frame sequences only. Checked studies attribute under half of the gap to unresolved V genes and leave the rest unexplained. Clone size and the V and J calls come from that table; the DNA yielded D and trimming. Here the sample has approximately 68,000 clones; about 87% occur a single time. Less than 20% of the sample belongs to the ten largest clones.

This clone was observed a single time. Its antigen is still unknown. Per-base quality was not reported, and no clone a single base away is much larger than it. Sequenced material: peripheral blood, taken on day 0 of AZD1222 vaccination. This clonotype was sampled from an adult in good health. Recombination joined TRBV9 with TRBJ2-1; the D gene cannot be resolved reliably. This receptor carries the CDR3 CASSDSPVNNEQFF. The DNA is as follows: TGTGCCAGCAGCGACTCACCAGTTAACAATGAGCAGTTCTTC.